This TCR beta chain is drawn from a study of OX40 agonist ivuxolimab in advanced cancers. Study summary: The study enrolled dose-escalation patients with hepatocellular carcinoma, melanoma, renal cell or head and neck cancer. Points from the study as a whole: Among T cells, CD8+ cells averaged more expanded clones than CD4+ cells. CD4+ and CD8+ blood T cells expanded clonally by week 6 at 0.1 to 3.0 mg/kg.

Blood was sampled at baseline, cycle 4 day 1, and cycle 7 day 1. This table comes from immunoSEQ multiplex PCR, and its TCRdb copy is limited to in-frame clones, with some not included. This sample has 20,000 to 25,000 clones, with approximately 90% found just once. Germline-derived CDR1 and CDR2 are SGHAT and FQNNGV. The CDR3 consists of 15 residues. V lost 4 bases and J lost 10; bases outside the gene matches: 8. To note about this clone: What it binds is not known.

The material sequenced was CD4+ or CD8+ T cells sorted from blood, taken in a trial of the OX40 agonist ivuxolimab. The TCR originated in an adult with an advanced solid tumor such as melanoma, head and neck, liver or kidney cancer. The chain couples TRBV11-2 to TRBJ1-4; 11 nucleotides line up with TRBD1. The CDR3 reads CASSSRTGGLGKLFF. DNA of the CDR3: TGTGCCAGCAGCTCCAGGACAGGGGGCTTAGGAAAACTGTTTTTT.